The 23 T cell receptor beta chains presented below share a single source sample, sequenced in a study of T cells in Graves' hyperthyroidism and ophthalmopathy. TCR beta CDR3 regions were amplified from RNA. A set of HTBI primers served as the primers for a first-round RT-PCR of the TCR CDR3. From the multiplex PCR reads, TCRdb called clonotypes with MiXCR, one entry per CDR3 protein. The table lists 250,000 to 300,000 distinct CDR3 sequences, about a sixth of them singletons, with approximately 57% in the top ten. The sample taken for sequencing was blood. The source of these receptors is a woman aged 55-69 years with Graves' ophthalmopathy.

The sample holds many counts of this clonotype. In DNA form, the CDR3 reads TGTGCCAGCAGTTTTTTTGAGAACACTGAAGCTTTCTTT. Translation gives CASSFFENTEAFF. The rearrangement joins TRBV12-3 or TRBV12-4 to TRBJ1-1, with D unclear. The V gene lost 3 bases and the J gene lost 1 base, with 6 bases spanning the gap. The CDR3 is made up of 13 amino acids.

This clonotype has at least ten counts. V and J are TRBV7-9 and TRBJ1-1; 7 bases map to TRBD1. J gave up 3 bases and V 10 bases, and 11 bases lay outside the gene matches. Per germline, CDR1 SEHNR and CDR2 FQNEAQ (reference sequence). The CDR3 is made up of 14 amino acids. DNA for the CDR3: TGTGCCACCACTTCACAGGGGAGTTACACTGAAGCTTTCTTT. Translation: CATTSQGSYTEAFF.

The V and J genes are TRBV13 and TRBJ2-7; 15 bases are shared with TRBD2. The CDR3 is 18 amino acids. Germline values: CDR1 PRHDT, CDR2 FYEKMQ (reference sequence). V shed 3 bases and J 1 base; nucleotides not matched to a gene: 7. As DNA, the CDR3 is TGTGCCAGCAGCTTTAGGACTAGCGGGAGGGCCGGGTCCTACGAGCAGTACTTC. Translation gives CASSFRTSGRAGSYEQYF.

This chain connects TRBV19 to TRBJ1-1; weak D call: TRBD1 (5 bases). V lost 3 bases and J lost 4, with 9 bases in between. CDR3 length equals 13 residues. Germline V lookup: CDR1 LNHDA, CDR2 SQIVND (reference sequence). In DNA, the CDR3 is TGTGCCAGTAGTATGGCAGGGACCACTGAAGCTTTCTTT. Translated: CASSMAGTTEAFF.

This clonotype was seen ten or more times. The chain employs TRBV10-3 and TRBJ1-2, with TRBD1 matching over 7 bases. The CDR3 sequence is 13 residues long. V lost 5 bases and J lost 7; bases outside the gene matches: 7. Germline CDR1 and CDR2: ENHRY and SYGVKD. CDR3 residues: CAISLGTDSGYTF. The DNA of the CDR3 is TGTGCCATCAGTCTCGGGACAGACAGTGGCTACACCTTC.

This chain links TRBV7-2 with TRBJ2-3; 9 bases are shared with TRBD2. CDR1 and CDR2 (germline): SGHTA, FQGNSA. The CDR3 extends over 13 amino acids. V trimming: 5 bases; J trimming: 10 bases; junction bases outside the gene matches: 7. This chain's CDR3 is CASSELAGEAQYF. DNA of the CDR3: TGTGCCAGCAGCGAATTAGCGGGGGAAGCGCAGTATTTT.

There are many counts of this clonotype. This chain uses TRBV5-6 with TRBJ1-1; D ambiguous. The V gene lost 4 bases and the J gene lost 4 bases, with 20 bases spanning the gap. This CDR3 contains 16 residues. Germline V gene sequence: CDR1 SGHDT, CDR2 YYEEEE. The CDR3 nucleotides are TGTGCCAGCAGCCGACTGGTTGGGGAGGGTCTCACTGAAGCTTTCTTT. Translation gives CASSRLVGEGLTEAFF. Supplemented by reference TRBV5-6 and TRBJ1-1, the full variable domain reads DAGVTQSPTHLIKTRGQQVTLRCSPKSGHDTVSWYQQALGQGPQFIFQYYEEEERQRGNFPDRFSGHQFPNYSSELNVNALLLGDSALYLCASSRLVGEGLTEAFFGQGTRLTVV.

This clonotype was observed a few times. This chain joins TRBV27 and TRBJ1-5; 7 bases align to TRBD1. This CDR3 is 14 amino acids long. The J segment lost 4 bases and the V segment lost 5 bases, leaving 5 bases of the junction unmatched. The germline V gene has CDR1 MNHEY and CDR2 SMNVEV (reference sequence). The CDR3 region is CASSRDRVNQPQHF. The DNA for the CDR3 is TGTGCCAGCAGTAGAGACAGGGTTAATCAGCCCCAGCATTTT.

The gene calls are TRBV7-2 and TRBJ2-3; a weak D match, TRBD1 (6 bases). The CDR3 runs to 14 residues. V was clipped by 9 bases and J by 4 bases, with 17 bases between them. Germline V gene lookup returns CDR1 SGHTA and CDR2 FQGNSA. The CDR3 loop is CASEDSAYADTQYF. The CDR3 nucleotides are TGTGCCAGTGAGGACAGTGCCTATGCAGATACGCAGTATTTT.

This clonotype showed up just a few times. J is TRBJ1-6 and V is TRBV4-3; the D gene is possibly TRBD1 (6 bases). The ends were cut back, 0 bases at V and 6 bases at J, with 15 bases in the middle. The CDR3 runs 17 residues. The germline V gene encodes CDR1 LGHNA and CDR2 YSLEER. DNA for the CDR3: TGCGCCAGCAGCCAAGATACCGTTCAGGGGTCTAATTCACCCCTCCACTTT. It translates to CASSQDTVQGSNSPLHF.

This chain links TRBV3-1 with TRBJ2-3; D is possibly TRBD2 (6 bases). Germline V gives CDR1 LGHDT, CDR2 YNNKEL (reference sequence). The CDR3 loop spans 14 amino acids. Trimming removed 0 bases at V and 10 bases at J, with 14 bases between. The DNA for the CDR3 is TGTGCCAGCAGCCAAGACGGGGGTAGCGATCCGCAGTATTTT. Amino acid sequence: CASSQDGGSDPQYF.

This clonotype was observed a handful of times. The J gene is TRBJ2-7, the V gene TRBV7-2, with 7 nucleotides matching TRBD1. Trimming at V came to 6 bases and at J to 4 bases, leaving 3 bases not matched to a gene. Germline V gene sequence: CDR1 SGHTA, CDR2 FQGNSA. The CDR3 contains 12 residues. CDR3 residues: CASRATGYEQYF. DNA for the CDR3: TGTGCCAGCAGAGCGACAGGGTACGAGCAGTACTTC.

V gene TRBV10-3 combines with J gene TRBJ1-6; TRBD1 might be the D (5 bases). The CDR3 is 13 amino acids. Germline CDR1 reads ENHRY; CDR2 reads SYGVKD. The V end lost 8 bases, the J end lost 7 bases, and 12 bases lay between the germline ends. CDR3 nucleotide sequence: TGTGCCATCGGGGCTTCGGAAAATTCACCCCTCCACTTT. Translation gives CAIGASENSPLHF.

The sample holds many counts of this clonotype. The CDR3 loop reads CASRGGRGNTEAFF. DNA for the CDR3: TGTGCCAGCAGGGGGGGGCGGGGGAACACTGAAGCTTTCTTT. The chain combines TRBV7-2 with TRBJ1-1, with D possibly TRBD1 on 6 matching bases. CDR3 size: 14 residues. V was shortened by 6 bases and J by 1 base, with 12 bases between the two germline ends. Germline V gives CDR1 SGHTA, CDR2 FQGNSA.

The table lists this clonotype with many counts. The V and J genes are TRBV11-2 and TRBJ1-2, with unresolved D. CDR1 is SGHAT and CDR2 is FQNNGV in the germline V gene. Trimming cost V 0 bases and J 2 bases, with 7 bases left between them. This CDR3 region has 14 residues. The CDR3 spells CASSLDYQNYGYTF. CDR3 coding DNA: TGTGCCAGCAGCTTAGATTACCAGAACTATGGCTACACCTTC.

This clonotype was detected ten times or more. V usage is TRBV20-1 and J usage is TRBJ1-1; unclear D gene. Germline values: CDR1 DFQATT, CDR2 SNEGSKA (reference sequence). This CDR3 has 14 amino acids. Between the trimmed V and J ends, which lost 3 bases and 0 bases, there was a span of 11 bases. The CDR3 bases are TGCAGTGCTAGGGGTGGCGGGATGAACACTGAAGCTTTCTTT. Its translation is CSARGGGMNTEAFF.

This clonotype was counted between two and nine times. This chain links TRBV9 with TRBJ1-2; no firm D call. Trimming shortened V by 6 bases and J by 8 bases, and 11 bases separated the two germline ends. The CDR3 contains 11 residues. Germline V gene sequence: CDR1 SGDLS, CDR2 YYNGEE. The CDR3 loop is CASNSYYGYTF. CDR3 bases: TGTGCCAGCAACTCGTATTACGGCTACACCTTC.

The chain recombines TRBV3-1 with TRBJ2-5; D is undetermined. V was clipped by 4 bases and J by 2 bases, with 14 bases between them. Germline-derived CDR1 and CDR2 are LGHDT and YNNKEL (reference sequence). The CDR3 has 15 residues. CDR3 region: CASSPRPEPQETQYF. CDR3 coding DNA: TGTGCCAGCAGCCCACGGCCAGAACCACAAGAGACCCAGTACTTC.

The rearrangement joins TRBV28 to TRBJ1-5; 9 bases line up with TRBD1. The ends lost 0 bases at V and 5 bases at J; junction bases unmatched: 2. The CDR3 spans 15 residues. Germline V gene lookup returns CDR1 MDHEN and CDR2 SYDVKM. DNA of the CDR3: TGTGCCAGCAGTTTATGGACAGGGGGGGATCAGCCCCAGCATTTT. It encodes CASSLWTGGDQPQHF.

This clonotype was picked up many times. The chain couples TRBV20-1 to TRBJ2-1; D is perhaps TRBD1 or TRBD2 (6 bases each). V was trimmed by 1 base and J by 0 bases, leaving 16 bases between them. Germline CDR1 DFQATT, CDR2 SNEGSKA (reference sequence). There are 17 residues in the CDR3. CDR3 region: CSARGGASGPSYNEQFF. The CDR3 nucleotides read TGCAGTGCTAGAGGGGGGGCCAGCGGGCCCTCCTACAATGAGCAGTTCTTC.

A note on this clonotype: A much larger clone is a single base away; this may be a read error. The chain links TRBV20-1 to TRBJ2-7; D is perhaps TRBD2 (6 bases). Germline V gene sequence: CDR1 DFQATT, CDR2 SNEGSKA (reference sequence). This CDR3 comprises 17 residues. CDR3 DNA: TGCAGTGCTAGAAATCTTCTAGCGCGCGATTCCTCCTACGGGCAGTACTTC. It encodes CSARNLLARDSSYGQYF.

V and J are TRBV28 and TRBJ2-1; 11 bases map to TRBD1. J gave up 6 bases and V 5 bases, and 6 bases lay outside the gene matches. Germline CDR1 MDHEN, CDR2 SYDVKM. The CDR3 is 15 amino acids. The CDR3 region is CASSPPGTGGNEQFF. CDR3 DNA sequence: TGTGCCAGCAGTCCCCCCGGGACAGGGGGCAATGAGCAGTTCTTC.

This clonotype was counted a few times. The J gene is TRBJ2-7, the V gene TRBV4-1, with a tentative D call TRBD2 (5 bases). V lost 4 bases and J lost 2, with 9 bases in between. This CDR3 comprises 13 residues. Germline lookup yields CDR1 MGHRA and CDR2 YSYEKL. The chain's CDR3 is CASSPGSAYEQYF. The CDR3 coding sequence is TGCGCCAGCAGCCCGGGGAGTGCCTACGAGCAGTACTTC.